This T cell receptor (beta chain) was identified in a study of T-cell reconstitution after alpha-beta-depleted transplantation in children (dated by TCRdb to the mid-2010s). In terms of the full investigation: Using TCR repertoire profiling, the study quantitatively followed how T-cell immune reconstitution unfolded in children after TCRalphabeta/CD19-depleted allogeneic hematopoietic cell transplantation.

CDR1 and CDR2, per the germline V gene, are SQVTM and ANQGSEA. The CDR3 measures 15 amino acids from cysteine to phenylalanine. The kept DNA is CDR3 alone, 45 bases in frame from the first base. Clipping removes 0 bases from V and 4 bases from J, with 6 as the unmatched junction base count. Libraries came from PCR. Sequencing relied on an Illumina HiSeq 2500. To normalize quantification of the TCRbeta repertoire, the TCR libraries were built with molecular barcoding that relied on unique molecular identifiers. TCRdb itself trimmed the public reads at Q25 with fastp, ran MiXCR and retained productive beta chains. All rows with the same CDR3 protein become a single entry with the most common DNA and genes. A total of roughly 400,000 distinct CDR3 sequences appear in this sample, roughly 20% of them only once. Approximately 3.9% of the sample lies in the top ten. The table lists this clonotype with many counts. What antigen it recognizes has not been identified. No much larger clone exists at a distance of one base, and base qualities are not known.

The source is a human donor who donated a stem cell graft to a child with acute myeloid leukemia. The V and J segments used are TRBV29-1 and TRBJ2-7; the central 10 bases match TRBD1. The material sequenced was PBMCs from the stem cell graft donor, taken from the stem cell graft. The encoded CDR3 is CSVEERDRGGYEQYF. The nucleotide sequence is TGCAGCGTTGAAGAACGGGACAGGGGTGGGTACGAGCAGTACTTC.